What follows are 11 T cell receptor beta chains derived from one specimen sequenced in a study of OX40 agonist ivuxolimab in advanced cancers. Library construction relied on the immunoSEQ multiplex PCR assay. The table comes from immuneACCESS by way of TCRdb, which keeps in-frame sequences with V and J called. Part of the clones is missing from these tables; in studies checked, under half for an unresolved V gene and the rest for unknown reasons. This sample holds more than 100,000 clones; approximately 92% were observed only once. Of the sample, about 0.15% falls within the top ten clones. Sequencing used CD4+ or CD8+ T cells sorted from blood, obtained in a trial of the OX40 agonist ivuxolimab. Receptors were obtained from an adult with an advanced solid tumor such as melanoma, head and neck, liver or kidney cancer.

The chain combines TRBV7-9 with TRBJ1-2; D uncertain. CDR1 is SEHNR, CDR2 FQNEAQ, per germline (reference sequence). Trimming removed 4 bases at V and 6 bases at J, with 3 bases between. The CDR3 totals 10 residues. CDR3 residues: CASSYDGYTF. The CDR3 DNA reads TGTGCCAGCAGCTACGATGGCTACACCTTC. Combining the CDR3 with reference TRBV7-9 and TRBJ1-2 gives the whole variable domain DTGVSQNPRHKITKRGQNVTFRCDPISEHNRLYWYRQTLGQGPEFLTYFQNEAQLEKSRLLSDRFSAERPKGSFSTLEIQRTEQGDSAMYLCASSYDGYTFGSGTRLTVV.

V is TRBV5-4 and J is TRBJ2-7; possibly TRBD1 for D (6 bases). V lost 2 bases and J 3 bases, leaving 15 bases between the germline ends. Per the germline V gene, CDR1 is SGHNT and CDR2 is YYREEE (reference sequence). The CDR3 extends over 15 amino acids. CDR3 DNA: TGTGCCAGCAGCTTCGAGGGGGACCGCCGCTACGAGCAGTACTTC. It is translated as CASSFEGDRRYEQYF.

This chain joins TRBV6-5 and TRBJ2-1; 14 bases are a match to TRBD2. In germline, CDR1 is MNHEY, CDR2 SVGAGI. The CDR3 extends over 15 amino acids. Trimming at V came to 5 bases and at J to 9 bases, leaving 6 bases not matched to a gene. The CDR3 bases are TGTGCCAGCAGTCGAGCCGGGACTAGCGGGGGTGAGCAGTTCTTC. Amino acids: CASSRAGTSGGEQFF.

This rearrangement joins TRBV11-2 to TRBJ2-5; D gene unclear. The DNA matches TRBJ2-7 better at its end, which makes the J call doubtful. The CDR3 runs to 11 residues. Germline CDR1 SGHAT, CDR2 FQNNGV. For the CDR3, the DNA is TGTGCCAGCAGCGTGGACCACGAGCAGTACTTC. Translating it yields CASSVDHEQYF.

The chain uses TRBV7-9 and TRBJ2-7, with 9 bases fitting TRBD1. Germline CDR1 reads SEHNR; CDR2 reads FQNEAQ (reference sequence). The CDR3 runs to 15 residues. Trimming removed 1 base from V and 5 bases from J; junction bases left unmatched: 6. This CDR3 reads CASSLGTGELHEQYF. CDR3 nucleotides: TGTGCCAGCAGCTTAGGGACAGGGGAATTGCACGAGCAGTACTTC.

CDR3 in amino acids: CAWSKGQHNSGNTIYF. The CDR3 DNA is TGTGCCTGGAGTAAAGGACAGCACAACTCTGGAAACACCATATATTTT. The chain links TRBV30 to TRBJ1-3; TRBD1 is a possible D gene (6 bases). Germline CDR1 GTSNPN, CDR2 SVGIG (reference sequence). V shed 2 bases and J shed 0 bases, with 14 bases lying between them. This CDR3 has 16 residues.

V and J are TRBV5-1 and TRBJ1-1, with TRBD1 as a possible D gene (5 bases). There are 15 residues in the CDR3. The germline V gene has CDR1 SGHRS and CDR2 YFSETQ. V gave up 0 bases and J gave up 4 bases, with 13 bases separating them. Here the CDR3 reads CASSLDGGKGTEAFF. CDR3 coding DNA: TGCGCCAGCAGCTTGGATGGGGGGAAGGGCACTGAAGCTTTCTTT.

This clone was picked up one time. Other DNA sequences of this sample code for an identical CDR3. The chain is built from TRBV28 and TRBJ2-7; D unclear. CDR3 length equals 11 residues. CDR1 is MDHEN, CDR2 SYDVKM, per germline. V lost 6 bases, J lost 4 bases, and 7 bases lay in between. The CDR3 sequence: CASRASYEQYF. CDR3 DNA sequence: TGTGCCAGCAGGGCCTCTTACGAGCAGTACTTC.

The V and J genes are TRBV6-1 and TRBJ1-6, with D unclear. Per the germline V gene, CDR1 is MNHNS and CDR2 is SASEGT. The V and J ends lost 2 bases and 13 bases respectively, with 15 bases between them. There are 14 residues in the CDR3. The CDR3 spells CASSERQTPGPLHF. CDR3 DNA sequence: TGTGCCAGCAGTGAAAGGCAGACACCCGGTCCCCTCCACTTT.

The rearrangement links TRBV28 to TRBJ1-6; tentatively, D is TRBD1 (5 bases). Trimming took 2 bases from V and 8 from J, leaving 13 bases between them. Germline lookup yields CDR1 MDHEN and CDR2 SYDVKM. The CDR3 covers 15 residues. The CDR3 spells CASSLATGAHSPLHF. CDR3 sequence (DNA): TGTGCCAGCAGTTTAGCTACTGGGGCTCATTCACCCCTCCACTTT.

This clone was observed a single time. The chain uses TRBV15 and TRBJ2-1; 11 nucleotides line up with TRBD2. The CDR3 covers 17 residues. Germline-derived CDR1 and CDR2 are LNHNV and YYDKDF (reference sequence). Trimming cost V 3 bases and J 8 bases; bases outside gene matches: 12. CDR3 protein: CATSSRKTSGRLYEQFF. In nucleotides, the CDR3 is TGTGCCACCAGCAGCCGAAAAACTAGCGGGAGACTCTATGAGCAGTTCTTC.